This TCR beta chain emerged from a study of control samples from healthy donors and cancer patients. Only in-frame clones appear in the TCRdb table, and some are missing; sequencing was by immunoSEQ multiplex PCR. The sample holds 150,000 to 200,000 clones, 85% to 90% seen once. The CDR3 runs to 15 residues. CDR1 is LGHNA and CDR2 is YNFKEQ in the germline V gene. V trimming: 4 bases; J trimming: 6 bases; junction bases outside the gene matches: 4. Sequenced input: blood. The genes are TRBV4-2 and TRBJ2-4, with TRBD1 matching over 12 bases. The receptor was derived from a man between 18 and 35 years old in good health. Here the CDR3 reads CASSRGTGGLNIQYF. The DNA of the CDR3 is TGTGCCAGCAGCCGGGGGACAGGGGGCTTAAACATTCAGTACTTC.